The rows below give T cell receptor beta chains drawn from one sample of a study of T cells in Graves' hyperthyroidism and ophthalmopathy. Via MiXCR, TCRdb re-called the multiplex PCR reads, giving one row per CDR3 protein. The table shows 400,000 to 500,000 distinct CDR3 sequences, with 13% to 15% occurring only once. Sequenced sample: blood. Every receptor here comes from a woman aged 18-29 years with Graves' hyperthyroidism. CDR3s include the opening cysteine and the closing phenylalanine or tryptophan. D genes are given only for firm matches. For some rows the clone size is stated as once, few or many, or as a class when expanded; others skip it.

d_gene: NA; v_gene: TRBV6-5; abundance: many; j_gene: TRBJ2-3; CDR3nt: TGTGCCAGCAGTTACTTTGGGGATGCAGATACGCAGTATTTT; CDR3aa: CASSYFGDADTQYF
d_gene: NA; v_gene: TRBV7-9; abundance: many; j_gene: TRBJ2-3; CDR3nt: TGTGCCAGCAACTCTCAACTGAGCACAGATACGCAGTATTTT; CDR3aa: CASNSQLSTDTQYF
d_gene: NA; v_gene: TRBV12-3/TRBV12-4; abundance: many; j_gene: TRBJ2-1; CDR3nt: TGTGCCAGCAGCCGAGGGACTGAGCAGTTCTTC; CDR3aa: CASSRGTEQFF
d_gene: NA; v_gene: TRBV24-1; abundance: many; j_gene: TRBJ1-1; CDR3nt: TGTGCCACCAGTGATCAGGGTTTCACTGAAGCTTTCTTT; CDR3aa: CATSDQGFTEAFF
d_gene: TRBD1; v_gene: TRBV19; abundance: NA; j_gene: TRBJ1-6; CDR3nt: TGTGCCAGTCAAGACCTAACCGGGACAGGGTATGGTTCACCCCTCCACTTT; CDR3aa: CASQDLTGTGYGSPLHF
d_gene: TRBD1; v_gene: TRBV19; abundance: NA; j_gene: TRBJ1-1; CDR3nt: TGTGCCAGTAGTATCGCAGGGGGATCGGGCACTGAAGCTTTCTTT; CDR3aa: CASSIAGGSGTEAFF
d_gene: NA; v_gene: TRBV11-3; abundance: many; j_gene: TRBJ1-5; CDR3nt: TGTGCCAGCAGCTTAGATCCTCGTCAGCCCCAGCATTTT; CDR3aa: CASSLDPRQPQHF
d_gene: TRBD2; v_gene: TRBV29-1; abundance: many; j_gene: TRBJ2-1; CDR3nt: TGCAGCGTTGGAGCTAGCGGGAGTAACAATGAGCAGTTCTTC; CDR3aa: CSVGASGSNNEQFF
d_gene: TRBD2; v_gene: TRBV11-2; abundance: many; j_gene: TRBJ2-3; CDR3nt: TGTGCCAGCAACCCCTACCCGACTAGCGGGAGCTTGACAGATACGCAGTATTTT; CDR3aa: CASNPYPTSGSLTDTQYF
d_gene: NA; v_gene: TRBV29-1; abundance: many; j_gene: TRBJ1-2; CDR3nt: TGCAGCGTTGAAGATAAAGGACAAGCATATGGCTACACCTTC; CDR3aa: CSVEDKGQAYGYTF